The 21 T cell receptor beta chains below come from one sample, sequenced in a study of T-cell reconstitution after alpha-beta-depleted transplantation in children. The TCRbeta library incorporated unique molecular identifiers. MiXCR, applied by TCRdb to the PCR reads, yields one record per CDR3 protein. The sample yields about 360,000 distinct CDR3 sequences, roughly 14% seen once. The sample here was PBMCs, taken from the stem cell graft. The receptor set was obtained from a human donor who donated a stem cell graft to a child with Fanconi anemia.

V and J are TRBV4-3 and TRBJ2-1; D remains ambiguous. Trimming stripped 4 bases from V and 10 bases from J, with 20 bases between. The CDR3 is made up of 15 amino acids. CDR1 is LGHNA, CDR2 YSLEER, per germline. The CDR3 nucleotides read TGCGCCAGCAGCCCCGGAATCTATCTTCCGGAGGAGCAGTTCTTC. Translated, it gives CASSPGIYLPEEQFF.

This clonotype was seen a handful of times. This chain links TRBV7-9 with TRBJ2-4, with D possibly matching TRBD1 (5 bases). The CDR3 is made up of 15 amino acids. Germline lookup yields CDR1 SEHNR and CDR2 FQNEAQ (reference sequence). V was trimmed by 3 bases and J by 5 bases, leaving 14 bases between them. The CDR3 region has the DNA TGTGCCAGCAGCTTCCAGGGATCTCATGAAAACATTCAGTACTTC. Its protein is CASSFQGSHENIQYF.

The chain links TRBV7-9 to TRBJ1-2; TRBD1 matches 7 bases. The trim removed 5 bases at V and 6 bases at J, leaving 12 bases unmatched. The CDR3 sequence is 15 residues long. Germline CDR1 reads SEHNR; CDR2 reads FQNEAQ (reference sequence). Here the CDR3 DNA reads TGTGCCAGCAGCCACCGGGACAGTGAAAGTAATGGCTACACCTTC. Protein product: CASSHRDSESNGYTF.

This chain links TRBV4-3 with TRBJ2-1; TRBD2 aligns across 10 bases. The V gene end was trimmed by 4 bases and the J gene end by 5 bases; junction bases not matched to a gene: 5. The CDR3 sequence is 15 residues long. CDR1 and CDR2 from the germline V gene are LGHNA and YSLEER. The CDR3 spells CASSPLAGVHNEQFF. The CDR3 nucleotides read TGCGCCAGCAGCCCCCTAGCGGGGGTACACAATGAGCAGTTCTTC.

The chain recombines TRBV7-9 with TRBJ2-3, with TRBD1 as a possible D gene (6 bases). Per germline, CDR1 SEHNR and CDR2 FQNEAQ (reference sequence). Between the trimmed V and J ends, which lost 5 bases and 0 bases, there was a span of 12 bases. The CDR3 has 15 amino acids. The CDR3 coding sequence is TGTGCCAGCAGCAGTACAGGGATCAGCACAGATACGCAGTATTTT. Its translation is CASSSTGISTDTQYF.

The chain combines TRBV6-5 with TRBJ1-1; the match to TRBD1 covers 10 bases. Germline CDR1 MNHEY, CDR2 SVGAGI. CDR3 size: 16 residues. Losses at the gene ends were 5 bases for V and 4 bases for J; bases not matched to a gene: 10. This CDR3 reads CASSLSGTGVGTEAFF. The CDR3 DNA reads as TGTGCCAGCAGTCTGTCCGGGACAGGGGTAGGCACTGAAGCTTTCTTT.

The V call is TRBV6-1, the J call TRBJ1-6, with D uncertain. With 6 bases removed from V and 7 bases from J, the gap between germline ends came to 10 bases. The CDR3 runs 13 residues. CDR1 MNHNS and CDR2 SASEGT come from the germline V gene. The CDR3 bases are TGTGCCAGCAGCCTGATGGGAAATTCACCCCTCCACTTT. Its translation: CASSLMGNSPLHF.

J is TRBJ2-1 and V is TRBV2; D ambiguous. Trimming shortened V by 0 bases and J by 0 bases, and 6 bases separated the two germline ends. The CDR3 runs to 15 residues. Germline V CDR1 and CDR2: SNHLY, FYNNEI. The CDR3 loop is CASSEALGSYNEQFF. Written as DNA, the CDR3 is TGTGCCAGCAGTGAAGCTCTTGGCTCCTACAATGAGCAGTTCTTC.

J is TRBJ1-1 and V is TRBV15; unclear D gene. V lost 8 bases and J 0 bases, leaving 13 bases between the germline ends. This CDR3 has 14 residues. Germline CDR1 LNHNV, CDR2 YYDKDF (reference sequence). CDR3 sequence reads: CATGLQQMNTEAFF. In DNA, the CDR3 is TGTGCCACCGGACTACAGCAAATGAACACTGAAGCTTTCTTT.

V gene TRBV25-1 combines with J gene TRBJ1-2, with TRBD1 as a possible D gene (5 bases). The V gene lost 3 bases and the J gene lost 6 bases, with 14 bases spanning the gap. The germline CDR1 and CDR2 sequences are MGHDK and SYGVNS. The CDR3 extends over 14 amino acids. CDR3: CASSDPGTPDGYTF. CDR3 sequence (DNA): TGTGCCAGCAGTGACCCCGGGACCCCCGATGGCTACACCTTC.

The table lists this clonotype with a count of one. The chain uses TRBV4-3 and TRBJ2-7, with TRBD1 as a possible D gene (5 bases). The CDR3 has 15 residues. V lost 1 base and J 0 bases, leaving 10 bases between the germline ends. Germline lookup yields CDR1 LGHNA and CDR2 YSLEER. CDR3 nucleotide sequence: TGCGCCAGCAGCCAAGGGACAACCTCCTCCTACGAGCAGTACTTC. Its translation is CASSQGTTSSYEQYF.

The rearrangement uses TRBV29-1 and TRBJ1-2, with D possibly matching TRBD1 (5 bases). The CDR3 totals 14 residues. V was pared by 6 bases and J by 2 bases, with 16 bases between. The germline gives CDR1 SQVTM, CDR2 ANQGSEA. CDR3 sequence reads: CSVIVDRGNYGYTF. The CDR3 DNA reads TGCAGCGTCATCGTGGACCGGGGGAACTATGGCTACACCTTC.

There are many counts of this clonotype. V is TRBV20-1 and J is TRBJ2-4; D is unclear. The CDR3 loop spans 13 amino acids. The germline CDR1 and CDR2 sequences are DFQATT and SNEGSKA (reference sequence). Trimming took 6 bases from V and 0 from J, leaving 9 bases between them. As DNA, the CDR3 is TGCAGTGCCTACATTCTAGCCAAAAACATTCAGTACTTC. Amino acids: CSAYILAKNIQYF.

This clonotype was found many times. The chain has TRBV6-2 or TRBV6-3 and TRBJ1-1; D might be TRBD1 (5 bases). Germline CDR1 and CDR2: MNHEY and SVGEGT. Trimming shortened V by 5 bases and J by 0 bases, and 19 bases separated the two germline ends. The CDR3 has 17 amino acids. DNA for the CDR3: TGTGCCAGCAGTCATCTGAGGGGAACAGGAGTGAACACTGAAGCTTTCTTT. It encodes CASSHLRGTGVNTEAFF.

The table lists this clonotype with a few counts. The rearrangement links TRBV5-6 to TRBJ2-7, with 7 nucleotides matching TRBD1. Trimming at V came to 3 bases and at J to 4 bases, leaving 4 bases not matched to a gene. This CDR3 region has 13 residues. The germline V gene has CDR1 SGHDT and CDR2 YYEEEE. CDR3 loop: CASSSGTDYEQYV. CDR3 nucleotides: TGTGCCAGCAGCTCCGGGACAGATTACGAGCAGTACGTC.

The chain's CDR3 is CATSDSRGETQYF. CDR3 nucleotide sequence: TGTGCCACCAGTGATTCCAGGGGAGAGACCCAGTACTTC. This chain uses TRBV24-1 with TRBJ2-5, with a possible D match to TRBD1 (6 bases). The CDR3 extends over 13 amino acids. Germline V CDR1 and CDR2: KGHDR, SFDVKD. V lost 2 bases and J lost 4, with 7 bases in between.

In this sample, this clonotype turned up a few times. CDR3 region: CASIDRGVREKLFF. Here the CDR3 DNA reads TGTGCCAGCATTGATCGGGGAGTGAGGGAAAAACTGTTTTTT. The genes are TRBV6-1 and TRBJ1-4; D remains ambiguous. The length of the CDR3 is 14 residues. Trimming left V 7 bases short and J 8 bases short, with 17 bases between. Germline V gene lookup returns CDR1 MNHNS and CDR2 SASEGT.

The sample holds a few counts of this clonotype. This chain joins TRBV30 and TRBJ1-4; D unclear. This CDR3 has 14 residues. The V gene lost 7 bases and the J gene lost 9 bases, with 21 bases spanning the gap. Germline CDR1 is GTSNPN and CDR2 is SVGIG (reference sequence). The CDR3 DNA follows: TGTGCCTCTTCCGGGAGGGATACTATGAAAAAACTGTTTTTT. It codes for CASSGRDTMKKLFF. The variable domain in full, with the rest retrieved from reference TRBV30 and TRBJ1-4, is SQTIHQWPATLVQPVGSPLSLECTVEGTSNPNLYWYRQAAGRGLQLLFYSVGIGQISSEVPQNLSASRPQDRQFILSSKKLLLSDSGFYLCASSGRDTMKKLFFGSGTQLSVL.

Regarding this clonotype: The CDR3 does not end in the conserved phenylalanine or tryptophan, so this is likely a read error. J is TRBJ1-5 and V is TRBV10-3; D is undetermined. Germline V gene lookup returns CDR1 ENHRY and CDR2 SYGVKD. The V end was cut by 3 bases, the J end by 3 bases, with 9 bases between. The CDR3 loop spans 14 amino acids. CDR3 nucleotides: TGTGCCATCAGTGAAAAAGGGTTCAATCAGCCCCAGCATTGT. Translation gives CAISEKGFNQPQHC.

This clonotype appeared a few times. The rearrangement links TRBV7-8 to TRBJ1-1; 9 nucleotides line up with TRBD1. Per germline, CDR1 SGHVS and CDR2 FQNEAQ. The junction had 19 bases not matched to a gene; V was cut back by 5 bases and J by 6 bases. This CDR3 comprises 18 residues. Here the CDR3 DNA reads TGTGCCAGCAGCCTCTTACCGGGACAGGGCATGTTTAACGCTGAAGCTTTCTTT. Translating it yields CASSLLPGQGMFNAEAFF. Full variable domain (missing parts from reference TRBV7-8 and TRBJ1-1): GAGVSQSPRYKVAKRGQDVALRCDPISGHVSLFWYQQALGQGPEFLTYFQNEAQLDKSGLPSDRFFAERPEGSVSTLKIQRTQQEDSAVYLCASSLLPGQGMFNAEAFFGQGTRLTVV.

This clonotype was detected only a few times. V usage is TRBV12-5 and J usage is TRBJ1-2; 7 nucleotides line up with TRBD1. The CDR3 covers 16 residues. After removal of 3 bases from V and 8 bases from J, the junction contained 15 bases not matched to a gene. Germline V gene data show CDR1 as LGHNT and CDR2 as FRNRAP. CDR3 residues: CASGLPFGQEESGYTF. The CDR3 DNA follows: TGTGCTAGTGGTTTACCTTTCGGACAGGAGGAAAGCGGCTACACCTTC. Variable domain in full (rest from reference TRBV12-5 and TRBJ1-2): DARVTQTPRHKVTEMGQEVTMRCQPILGHNTVFWYRQTMMQGLELLAYFRNRAPLDDSGMPKDRFSAEMPDATLATLKIQPSEPRDSAVYFCASGLPFGQEESGYTFGSGTRLTVV.